The 14 T cell receptor beta chains presented below share a single source sample, sequenced in a study of response to subunit inactivated influenza vaccine. Using its own MiXCR run on the RT-PCR reads, TCRdb lists one record per CDR3 protein. The sample yields hundreds of thousands of distinct CDR3 sequences, approximately 7.6% seen once. Here the sequenced sample was PBMCs from blood, taken around 25 months after vaccination. The receptors derive from a man aged 50-75 years who received an inactivated influenza vaccine.

The CDR3 DNA sequence: TGTGCCAGCTCACCGTTTCGGACAGGGCCCTACGAGCAGTACTTC. It specifies CASSPFRTGPYEQYF. This rearrangement joins TRBV18 to TRBJ2-7, with 8 positions matching TRBD1. Germline V lookup: CDR1 KGHSH, CDR2 LQKENI. The CDR3 covers 15 residues. V was clipped by 3 bases and J by 2 bases; unmatched bases: 6. Based on the CDR3 plus reference TRBV18 and TRBJ2-7, the full variable domain is NAGVMQNPRHLVRRRGQEARLRCSPMKGHSHVYWYRQLPEEGLKFMVYLQKENIIDESGMPKERFSAEFPKEGPSILRIQQVVRGDSAAYFCASSPFRTGPYEQYFGPGTRLTVT.

The rearrangement joins TRBV5-5 to TRBJ1-2; possibly TRBD1 for D (5 bases). V was trimmed by 4 bases and J by 4 bases, leaving 14 bases between them. Germline values: CDR1 SGHKS, CDR2 YYEKEE (reference sequence). The CDR3 contains 14 residues. DNA of the CDR3: TGTGCCAGCAGCGGGAGAGGGGAAGGCTATGGCTACACCTTC. Translation gives CASSGRGEGYGYTF.

This chain links TRBV6-5 with TRBJ2-3, with unresolved D. Deletions cut 1 base from V and 1 base from J, with 3 bases between. Germline-derived CDR1 and CDR2 are MNHEY and SVGAGI. The CDR3 spans 13 residues. The CDR3 loop reads CASSYFGTDTQYF. The CDR3 DNA reads as TGTGCCAGCAGTTACTTCGGCACAGATACGCAGTATTTT.

The genes are TRBV7-2 and TRBJ2-5, with D possibly TRBD2 on 6 matching bases. Looked up from germline, CDR1 is SGHTA and CDR2 is FQGNSA. V was cut by 4 bases and J by 4 bases, with 22 bases left in between. This CDR3 is built from 17 residues. This CDR3 reads CASSSLPAGFPPETQYF. The CDR3 region has the DNA TGTGCCAGCAGCTCCCTACCGGCGGGATTCCCTCCAGAGACCCAGTACTTC.

This clonotype was counted at least ten times. The rearrangement links TRBV4-1 to TRBJ1-4, with TRBD1 as a possible D gene (6 bases). Between the trimmed V and J ends, which lost 1 base and 5 bases, there was a span of 8 bases. CDR3 length: 14 residues. Looked up from germline, CDR1 is MGHRA and CDR2 is YSYEKL. As DNA, the CDR3 is TGCGCCAGCAGCCAAGGCAGGGGCAATGAAAAACTGTTTTTT. The encoded protein is CASSQGRGNEKLFF.

The sample holds many counts of this clonotype. The CDR3 loop reads CASSLAESYNEQFF. CDR3 sequence (DNA): TGTGCCAGCAGCTTAGCGGAGTCCTACAATGAGCAGTTCTTC. The V call is TRBV7-9, the J call TRBJ2-1; D gene uncertain. Germline-derived CDR1 and CDR2 are SEHNR and FQNEAQ (reference sequence). The CDR3 loop spans 14 amino acids. Trimming stripped 0 bases from V and 1 base from J, with 4 bases between.

A few counts support this clonotype. The V and J genes are TRBV20-1 and TRBJ1-5; D perhaps matches TRBD1 (5 bases). This CDR3 region has 15 residues. Per germline, CDR1 DFQATT and CDR2 SNEGSKA (reference sequence). The V end was cut by 5 bases, the J end by 6 bases, with 20 bases between. CDR3 nucleotide sequence: TGCAGTGCTCAGAGAGGGGCAGGAGCCGGTCAGCCCCAGCATTTT. Its translation: CSAQRGAGAGQPQHF.

This clonotype was counted between two and nine times. This chain joins TRBV4-3 and TRBJ1-1; no definite D call. CDR1 and CDR2 (germline): LGHNA, YSLEER. Deletions cut 3 bases from V and 0 bases from J, with 20 bases between. The CDR3 is 18 residues long. CDR3 in DNA: TGCGCCAGCAGCCAGAGTACCTACCTGCTCGGGTTGAACACTGAAGCTTTCTTT. This encodes CASSQSTYLLGLNTEAFF.

The table lists this clonotype with a few counts. The chain employs TRBV18 and TRBJ2-3; D possibly uses TRBD1 or TRBD2 (5 bases each). This CDR3 is 14 amino acids long. Germline assignment: CDR1 KGHSH and CDR2 LQKENI. V was pared by 1 base and J by 4 bases, with 9 bases between. This CDR3 is CASSPQPGPDTQYF. CDR3 nucleotide sequence: TGTGCCAGCTCACCACAGCCGGGACCAGATACGCAGTATTTT.

This clonotype was observed many times. This rearrangement joins TRBV20-1 to TRBJ1-6, with 8 bases identical to TRBD1. V lost 2 bases and J lost 0; bases outside the gene matches: 9. Germline CDR1 is DFQATT and CDR2 is SNEGSKA (reference sequence). There are 18 residues in the CDR3. Here the CDR3 reads CSARNIPTGASYNSPLHF. CDR3 sequence (DNA): TGCAGTGCTAGAAATATCCCGACAGGGGCCTCCTATAATTCACCCCTCCACTTT.

This clonotype was detected a few times. V gene TRBV29-1 combines with J gene TRBJ2-3, with D hard to call. V was trimmed by 7 bases and J by 0 bases, leaving 11 bases between them. The germline gives CDR1 SQVTM, CDR2 ANQGSEA. The CDR3 extends over 13 amino acids. This CDR3 reads CSGLSASTDTQYF. CDR3 coding DNA: TGCAGCGGTCTTTCGGCGAGCACAGATACGCAGTATTTT.

This clonotype was counted a few times. A much bigger clone sits one base away, suggesting this may be a read error. The chain is built from TRBV7-2 and TRBJ1-5; D remains unclear. Trimming took off 5 bases at V and 5 bases at J, with 16 bases between the two ends. Germline V lookup: CDR1 SGHTA, CDR2 FQGNSA. CDR3 size: 15 residues. The CDR3 DNA sequence: TGTGCCAGCAGCCTCGAAGTGGCTACCCATCAGCCCCAGCATTTT. Translation: CASSLEVATHQPQHF.

The chain is built from TRBV20-1 and TRBJ2-1; 12 positions agree with TRBD2. The CDR3 contains 16 residues. CDR1 DFQATT and CDR2 SNEGSKA come from the germline V gene (reference sequence). V was pared by 0 bases and J by 4 bases, with 4 bases of the junction left unmatched. CDR3 amino acids: CSARDKGLAGYNEQFF. Written as DNA, the CDR3 is TGCAGTGCTAGAGATAAAGGACTAGCGGGGTACAATGAGCAGTTCTTC.

V is TRBV29-1 and J is TRBJ2-1, with 8 bases aligning to TRBD2. Germline V gives CDR1 SQVTM, CDR2 ANQGSEA. V lost 4 bases, J lost 10 bases, and 12 bases stayed unmatched. This CDR3 contains 14 residues. The CDR3 loop reads CSVGARLAGTEQFF. The CDR3 DNA reads TGCAGCGTTGGGGCGCGGCTAGCGGGTACCGAGCAGTTCTTC.